These 19 T cell receptor beta chains came from one sample sequenced in a study of T cell repertoires in cytomegalovirus infection. In TCRdb, the reads were re-called with MiXCR into one record per CDR3 protein. The sample records about 310,000 distinct CDR3 sequences, roughly a sixth being singletons. Sequencing was done on a sample of PBMCs. These receptor sequences come from a human donor in good health (CMV status not recorded). Some clones in this sample may be carry-over from other donors' samples.

This clonotype was counted between two and nine times. As DNA, the CDR3 is TGTGCCAGCAGTTACGCACCGGGACAGGGGATCGCCGAGCAGTACTTC. Amino acid sequence: CASSYAPGQGIAEQYF. The V call is TRBV6-5, the J call TRBJ2-7; 10 bases are shared with TRBD1. Trimming took 2 bases from V and 6 from J; bases not matched to a gene: 10. Germline lookup yields CDR1 MNHEY and CDR2 SVGAGI. The CDR3 totals 16 residues.

This clonotype has at least ten counts. The rearrangement uses TRBV7-6 and TRBJ2-7; no reliable D call. Trimming shortened V by 5 bases and J by 0 bases, and 8 bases separated the two germline ends. The CDR3 contains 13 residues. The germline CDR1 and CDR2 sequences are SGHVS and FNYEAQ. This CDR3 reads CASSPAGSYEQYF. The CDR3 coding sequence is TGTGCCAGCAGCCCAGCCGGCTCCTACGAGCAGTACTTC.

This clonotype was detected many times. The rearrangement uses TRBV7-2 and TRBJ1-1; D gene uncertain. Germline CDR1 is SGHTA and CDR2 is FQGNSA. This CDR3 is 15 amino acids long. The V end lost 5 bases, the J end lost 2 bases, and 15 bases lay between the germline ends. This CDR3 is CASSNTGTANTEAFF. The CDR3 bases are TGTGCCAGCAGCAACACCGGTACAGCTAACACTGAAGCTTTCTTT.

This clonotype was counted at least ten times. The gene calls are TRBV7-2 and TRBJ2-5; 9 bases agree with TRBD2. The CDR3 sequence is 15 residues long. Germline trimming cut 2 bases from V and 5 bases from J; bases unmatched to any gene: 6. Germline V CDR1 and CDR2: SGHTA, FQGNSA. CDR3 DNA sequence: TGTGCCAGCAGCTTACCGCGGGGGGGCCGTGAGACCCAGTACTTC. Its translation is CASSLPRGGRETQYF.

The V call is TRBV6-8, the J call TRBJ1-4; the D gene is possibly TRBD1 (6 bases). The germline V gene encodes CDR1 MNHGY and CDR2 SAAAGT. This CDR3 is built from 13 residues. CDR3 in amino acids: CSSEGGANEKLFF. CDR3 in DNA: TGTTCTTCGGAGGGGGGAGCTAATGAAAAACTGTTTTTT.

This clonotype has ten or more counts. This chain connects TRBV7-2 to TRBJ2-7; maybe TRBD1 (6 bases). Germline CDR1 is SGHTA and CDR2 is FQGNSA. Trimming removed 4 bases from V and 1 base from J, with 11 bases in between. The CDR3 is made up of 14 amino acids. CDR3 sequence: CASSWGHRSYEQYF. For the CDR3, the DNA is TGTGCCAGCAGCTGGGGACATAGATCCTACGAGCAGTACTTC. Drawing the rest from reference TRBV7-2 and TRBJ2-7, the complete variable domain is GAGVSQSPSNKVTEKGKDVELRCDPISGHTALYWYRQSLGQGLEFLIYFQGNSAPDKSGLPSDRFSAERTGGSVSTLTIQRTQQEDSAVYLCASSWGHRSYEQYFGPGTRLTVT.

The sample holds a few counts of this clonotype. The gene calls are TRBV20-1 and TRBJ2-3; 8 bases line up with TRBD2. The V gene end was trimmed by 2 bases and the J gene end by 0 bases; junction bases not matched to a gene: 10. Germline V CDR1 and CDR2: DFQATT, SNEGSKA (reference sequence). The CDR3 runs 17 residues. CDR3 DNA: TGCAGTGCTAGACCCCTGCGGGAGCGGGGGAGCACAGATACGCAGTATTTT. Translating gives CSARPLRERGSTDTQYF.

The gene calls are TRBV9 and TRBJ2-7, with TRBD1 matching over 7 bases. This CDR3 is 15 amino acids long. CDR1 is SGDLS, CDR2 YYNGEE, per germline. Losses at the gene ends were 4 bases for V and 1 base for J; bases not matched to a gene: 8. Here the CDR3 reads CASSPHPGQSYEQYF. CDR3 DNA sequence: TGTGCCAGCAGCCCTCATCCGGGACAGTCCTACGAGCAGTACTTC.

V gene TRBV6-8 combines with J gene TRBJ2-7; D unclear. Germline CDR1 reads MNHGY; CDR2 reads SAAAGT. This CDR3 region has 14 residues. V was shortened by 5 bases and J by 4 bases, with 15 bases between the two germline ends. In DNA, the CDR3 is TGTGCCAGCAGTCGGACCGGGCCCTTATACGAGCAGTACTTC. Its protein is CASSRTGPLYEQYF.

This clonotype has only a few counts. This chain joins TRBV11-2 and TRBJ2-3; D unresolved. The germline V gene has CDR1 SGHAT and CDR2 FQNNGV. Trimming stripped 1 base from V and 5 bases from J, with 13 bases between. The CDR3 contains 15 residues. CDR3 sequence reads: CASSLGATSGDTQYF. The CDR3, as DNA: TGTGCCAGCAGCTTAGGGGCAACGTCAGGAGATACGCAGTATTTT.

At least ten counts were recorded for this clonotype. The chain carries TRBV7-2 and TRBJ2-3; D not certain. Germline V lookup: CDR1 SGHTA, CDR2 FQGNSA. This CDR3 contains 14 residues. Trimming pared 4 bases from V and 4 bases from J, leaving 12 bases between. The CDR3 nucleotides are TGTGCCAGCAGCTCCCAGGTGAGCGCAGATACGCAGTATTTT. This sequence encodes CASSSQVSADTQYF.

This clonotype was picked up a small number of times. The CDR3 protein is CAISGPGPGELFF. DNA of the CDR3: TGTGCCATCAGTGGGCCCGGGCCCGGGGAGCTGTTTTTT. The chain is built from TRBV10-3 and TRBJ2-2; D gene uncertain. The CDR3 is 13 residues long. The ends were cut back, 4 bases at V and 6 bases at J, with 9 bases in the middle. Germline CDR1 is ENHRY and CDR2 is SYGVKD.

This clonotype was seen ten or more times. V gene TRBV12-3 or TRBV12-4 combines with J gene TRBJ2-3; D ambiguous. Trimming removed 7 bases at V and 0 bases at J, with 11 bases between. The length of the CDR3 is 14 residues. Here the CDR3 reads CASTLIESTDTQYF. The CDR3 DNA reads TGTGCCAGCACCCTCATAGAAAGCACAGATACGCAGTATTTT.

The CDR3 DNA sequence: TGTGCCAGCTCGGACGGGAATCAGCCCCAGCATTTT. Protein sequence: CASSDGNQPQHF. The chain joins TRBV18 to TRBJ1-5; D is undetermined. Germline V gives CDR1 KGHSH, CDR2 LQKENI. CDR3 length: 12 residues. Trimming stripped 6 bases from V and 4 bases from J, with 7 bases between.

This clonotype was recorded at least ten times. The V and J genes are TRBV6-5 and TRBJ2-1, with a tentative D call TRBD2 (6 bases). This CDR3 spans 16 amino acids. Germline assignment: CDR1 MNHEY and CDR2 SVGAGI. The V end was cut by 2 bases, the J end by 0 bases, with 11 bases between. The CDR3 DNA follows: TGTGCCAGCAGTTACCCGGGACTCCGCTCCTACAATGAGCAGTTCTTC. It yields the protein CASSYPGLRSYNEQFF.

The chain links TRBV15 to TRBJ2-5, with 9 bases that match TRBD2. There are 17 residues in the CDR3. CDR1 LNHNV and CDR2 YYDKDF come from the germline V gene (reference sequence). The V and J ends lost 0 bases and 5 bases, in that order; junction bases with no gene match: 10. The CDR3 is CATSREMGLASGETQYF. CDR3 bases: TGTGCCACCAGCAGAGAGATGGGACTAGCATCAGGGGAGACCCAGTACTTC.

This clonotype was seen more than once but under ten times. The rearrangement joins TRBV5-8 to TRBJ2-6; perhaps TRBD1 as D (5 bases). CDR1 SGHTS and CDR2 YDEGEE come from the germline V gene. The germline V and J ends were trimmed by 0 bases and 0 bases, with 10 bases remaining between them. This CDR3 comprises 17 residues. The DNA of the CDR3 is TGTGCCAGCAGCTTGGCCAGGGAAAGCTCTGGGGCCAACGTCCTGACTTTC. Amino acids: CASSLARESSGANVLTF. Based on the CDR3 plus reference TRBV5-8 and TRBJ2-6, the full variable domain is EAGVTQSPTHLIKTRGQQATLRCSPISGHTSVYWYQQALGLGLQFLLWYDEGEERNRGNFPPRFSGRQFPNYSSELNVNALELEDSALYLCASSLARESSGANVLTFGAGSRLTVL.

This clonotype was seen a handful of times. The chain uses TRBV6-5 and TRBJ1-2; no definite D call. Trimming took off 0 bases at V and 4 bases at J, with 9 bases between the two ends. Germline loops: CDR1 MNHEY, CDR2 SVGAGI. The CDR3 is made up of 14 amino acids. The CDR3: CASSYSILGYGYTF. The CDR3 region has the DNA TGTGCCAGCAGTTACTCGATCTTGGGCTATGGCTACACCTTC.

Ten or more counts support this clonotype. The chain carries TRBV7-2 and TRBJ2-1; D could derive from TRBD1 or TRBD2 (5 bases each). Trimming left V 5 bases short and J 0 bases short, with 14 bases between. Germline values: CDR1 SGHTA, CDR2 FQGNSA. The CDR3 is 16 residues long. CDR3 coding DNA: TGTGCCAGCAGCCGGTTTTGGGGGAGCTCCTACAATGAGCAGTTCTTC. Translated: CASSRFWGSSYNEQFF.